Described below is a single TCR beta chain sequence and its context. The antigen is undetermined. Assay: immunoSEQ multiplex PCR; the TCRdb copy retains only in-frame clones and omits some. The table lists 95,000 to 100,000 clones, about four fifths of them singletons. The sample comes from a study of OX40 agonist ivuxolimab in advanced cancers. Study-level findings and limits: CD8+ T cells averaged more expanded clones than CD4+. At doses 0.1 to 3.0 mg/kg, CD4+ and CD8+ clones expanded.

The receptor comes from an adult with an advanced solid tumor such as melanoma, head and neck, liver or kidney cancer. This sample comprised CD4+ or CD8+ T cells sorted from blood, obtained in a trial of the OX40 agonist ivuxolimab.

For the CDR3, the DNA is TGTGCCAGCAGTGTCGACGGGGAAGATACGCAGTATTTT. It specifies CASSVDGEDTQYF. The chain employs TRBV6-4 and TRBJ2-3, with a tentative D call TRBD2 (5 bases). The CDR3 spans 13 residues. Trimming removed 4 bases at V and 5 bases at J, with 10 bases between. From germline, CDR1 is MRHNA and CDR2 SNTAGT.